This T cell receptor (beta chain) is from a study of follicular helper T cells after annual influenza vaccination. Looked up from germline, CDR1 is MNHEY and CDR2 is SVGAGI. With V trimmed by 4 bases and J by 0 bases, 2 bases remained unmatched. This CDR3 spans 15 amino acids. Libraries were prepared by immunoSEQ multiplex PCR; TCRdb keeps only in-frame clonotypes and omits some of them. The sample carries under 15,000 clones, 80% recorded once. The time point denotes: 2015-2016 season, pre-vaccination. This sample comprised CXCR5+ CD38- circulating T follicular helper cells from blood, obtained on the day of influenza vaccination. Subset given: circulating Tfh, non-naive CD4+CXCR5+PD-1+ (ICOS+CD38+ or ICOS-CD38-). This clonotype was obtained from an adult who received the influenza vaccine. The V call is TRBV6-5, the J call TRBJ2-1; 8 bases match TRBD2. CDR3 amino acids: CASSSSGSSYNEQFF. The DNA of the CDR3 is TGTGCCAGCAGTTCCAGCGGGAGCTCCTACAATGAGCAGTTCTTC.